The clone carrying this T cell receptor (beta chain) has just a few counts. Antigen specificity is unknown. Incorporated into the TCR beta cDNA libraries were unique molecular identifiers, which served to reduce PCR and sequencing biases. MiXCR was run by TCRdb on the PCR reads, yielding one entry per CDR3 protein. The sample includes hundreds of thousands of distinct CDR3 sequences, about 32% of them seen just once. The sample is drawn from a study of post-analysis software for immune sequencing data. About the research overall: Both relapsing-remitting and secondary progressive multiple sclerosis featured among the disease courses, as did progressive-relapsing multiple sclerosis. Overall study results and limits: In patients, TRBV5-6, TRBV5-1 and TRBV20-1 belonged to five TRBV segments found more frequently than in controls. Significantly lower normalized Chao1 diversity was seen in multiple sclerosis patients than in controls.

The germline V gene encodes CDR1 DFQATT and CDR2 SNEGSKA (reference sequence). V lost 3 bases, J lost 3 bases, and 12 bases lay in between. The CDR3 spans 13 residues. This sequence was found in a girl under 18 with multiple sclerosis. The chain carries TRBV20-1 and TRBJ2-7; possibly TRBD1 for D (6 bases). The sequenced sample was blood. CDR3 nucleotide sequence: TGCAGTGCTAGCGGACAGCCCAACTACGAGCAGTACTTC. Protein product: CSASGQPNYEQYF.